This record looks at one TCR beta chain sequence and its context. CDR1 MDHEN and CDR2 SYDVKM come from the germline V gene. The V gene lost 8 bases and the J gene lost 5 bases, with 9 bases spanning the gap. The CDR3 consists of 12 residues. This sample is drawn from a study of blood T cell repertoires in COVID-19. Study-wide context: Researchers got acute and convalescent COVID-19 samples from the United States, Italy and Spain. PBMCs, B-cell-depleted T cells, or T cells were the source of the cDNA or gDNA that made up the material.

As processed by the authors: How many nucleated cells were present was estimated from reference gene primer amplification. Clones were read by immunoSEQ multiplex PCR, and TCRdb kept only the in-frame ones, dropping some. V and J calls and clone size follow that table, whereas D and trimming were derived from the DNA. This repertoire shows around 260,000 clones, roughly nine tenths found once; its top ten account for around 2.2%. Patients from Seattle were sampled longitudinally, starting during active infection. V is TRBV28 and J is TRBJ2-2; D unclear. The sequence was obtained from a woman aged 25-40 years with COVID-19, enrolled during active disease. Sequencing was carried out using peripheral blood. CDR3 in DNA: TGTGCCAGCTTCACTAAAACCGGGGAGCTGTTTTTT. This codes for CASFTKTGELFF.